Below are 9 T cell receptor beta chains sequenced from a single sample in a study of cytomegalovirus exposure and HLA in healthy donors (dated by TCRdb to about 2017). Library creation used the immunoSEQ multiplex PCR assay. This immuneACCESS table, as held by TCRdb, lists in-frame sequences with V and J called but not all clones. Of the missing ones, under half trace to an unresolved V gene in checked studies; the others have no known cause. A total of about 160,000 clones appear in this sample, over 85% of them only once. The top ten hold under 13% of the sample. Sequencing was done on a sample of PBMCs. The receptors come from a woman between 18 and 29 years old in good health and CMV-seropositive.

The rearrangement links TRBV9 to TRBJ1-1; no definite D call. The CDR3 consists of 15 residues. Germline CDR1 and CDR2: SGDLS and YYNGEE. Between the trimmed V and J ends, which lost 0 bases and 0 bases, there was a span of 9 bases. The CDR3 nucleotides read TGTGCCAGCAGCGTAGTGTTCAACATGAACACTGAAGCTTTCTTT. This sequence encodes CASSVVFNMNTEAFF.

DNA of the CDR3: TGTGCCAGCAGGAGACTAGCAGATGAAAACATTCAGTACTTC. Translation: CASRRLADENIQYF. This chain connects TRBV2 to TRBJ2-4; 7 nucleotides line up with TRBD2. The V and J ends lost 6 bases and 5 bases, in that order; junction bases with no gene match: 7. The CDR3 is 14 amino acids. Germline V gene sequence: CDR1 SNHLY, CDR2 FYNNEI.

The chain links TRBV29-1 to TRBJ1-1, with a weak D call TRBD1 (6 bases). CDR3 size: 17 residues. V shed 4 bases and J shed 2 bases, with 23 bases lying between them. Germline CDR1 and CDR2: SQVTM and ANQGSEA. In DNA form, the CDR3 reads TGCAGCGTTGTCGCTTCCCTCACAGGGAACTATAACACTGAAGCTTTCTTT. Its translation: CSVVASLTGNYNTEAFF.

J is TRBJ1-1 and V is TRBV2; unclear D gene. CDR3 length: 15 amino acids. V lost 6 bases, J lost 0 bases, and 14 bases lay in between. Germline loops: CDR1 SNHLY, CDR2 FYNNEI. The CDR3 coding sequence is TGTGCCAGCAGACTTGGACTCACCTTGAACACTGAAGCTTTCTTT. Its protein is CASRLGLTLNTEAFF.

This clone occurred once. V and J are TRBV5-1 and TRBJ2-7, with 10 nucleotides matching TRBD1. Germline CDR1 is SGHRS and CDR2 is YFSETQ. V shed 4 bases, J shed 1 base, and the junction held 5 bases outside the gene matches. The CDR3 spans 15 residues. In DNA form, the CDR3 reads TGCGCCAGCAGCCCCCGACAGGGGGCTTCCTACGAGCAGTACTTC. It codes for CASSPRQGASYEQYF.

The chain recombines TRBV7-9 with TRBJ2-3, with 8 bases lining up with TRBD1. The CDR3 is 17 amino acids. The J segment lost 5 bases and the V segment lost 5 bases, leaving 15 bases of the junction unmatched. Germline V gene data show CDR1 as SEHNR and CDR2 as FQNEAQ (reference sequence). The CDR3 nucleotides are TGTGCCAGCAGCAAGAGATATTCCGGACAGGGAATAGATACGCAGTATTTT. Its translation is CASSKRYSGQGIDTQYF.

This rearrangement joins TRBV7-8 to TRBJ2-1; D possibly corresponds to TRBD2 (6 bases). The CDR3 is made up of 13 amino acids. V was trimmed by 5 bases and J by 6 bases, leaving 11 bases between them. Germline CDR1 and CDR2: SGHVS and FQNEAQ. CDR3 sequence (DNA): TGTGCCAGCAGCACCGCAGCGGGCAATGAGCAGTTCTTC. Amino acids: CASSTAAGNEQFF.

The chain joins TRBV5-4 to TRBJ1-3, with TRBD1 identical over 9 bases. There are 15 residues in the CDR3. The germline V gene has CDR1 SGHNT and CDR2 YYREEE (reference sequence). J lost 3 bases, V lost 5 bases, and 6 bases had no gene match. This CDR3 is CASSRDRGVGNTIYF. The DNA for the CDR3 is TGTGCCAGCAGTCGTGACAGGGGGGTTGGAAACACCATATATTTT.

DNA of the CDR3: TGTGCCAGCAGTTTGTTCGGTAGCAATCAGCCCCAGCATTTT. Translation gives CASSLFGSNQPQHF. The chain combines TRBV27 with TRBJ1-5; no definite D call. The V end was cut by 3 bases, the J end by 0 bases, with 6 bases between. The germline gives CDR1 MNHEY, CDR2 SMNVEV (reference sequence). CDR3 length equals 14 residues.